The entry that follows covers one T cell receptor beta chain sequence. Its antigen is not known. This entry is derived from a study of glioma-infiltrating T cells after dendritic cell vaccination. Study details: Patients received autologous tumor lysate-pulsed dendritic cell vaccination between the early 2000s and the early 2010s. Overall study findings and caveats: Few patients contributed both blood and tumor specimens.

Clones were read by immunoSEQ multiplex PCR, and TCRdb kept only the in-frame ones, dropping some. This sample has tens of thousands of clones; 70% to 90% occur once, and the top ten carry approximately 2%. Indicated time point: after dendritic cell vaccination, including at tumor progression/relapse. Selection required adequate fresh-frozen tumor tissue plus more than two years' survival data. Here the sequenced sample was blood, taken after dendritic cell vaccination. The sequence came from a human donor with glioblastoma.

The CDR3 loop is CASSMEQGDEAFF. CDR3 sequence (DNA): TGTGCCAGTAGTATGGAACAGGGGGATGAAGCTTTCTTT. This chain connects TRBV19 to TRBJ1-1, with 8 bases matching TRBD1. The CDR3 sequence is 13 residues long. The V gene end was trimmed by 3 bases and the J gene end by 7 bases; junction bases not matched to a gene: 4. Germline V gene lookup returns CDR1 LNHDA and CDR2 SQIVND (reference sequence).